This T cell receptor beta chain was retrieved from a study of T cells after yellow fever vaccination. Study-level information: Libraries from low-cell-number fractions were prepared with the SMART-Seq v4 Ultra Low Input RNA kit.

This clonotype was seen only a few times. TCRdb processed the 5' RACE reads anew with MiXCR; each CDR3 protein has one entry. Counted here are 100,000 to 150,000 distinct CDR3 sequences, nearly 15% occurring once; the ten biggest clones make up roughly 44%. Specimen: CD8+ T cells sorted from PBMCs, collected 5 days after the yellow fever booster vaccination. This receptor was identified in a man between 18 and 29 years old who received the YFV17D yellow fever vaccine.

The CDR3 region has the DNA TGTGCCACCAGCACCCGGAGGGACCGCGCCTTTCGGGGAGACGAGCAGTACGTC. Translated, it gives CATSTRRDRAFRGDEQYV. The J gene is TRBJ2-7, the V gene TRBV15; TRBD2 might be the D (6 bases). Germline V gene lookup returns CDR1 LNHNV and CDR2 YYDKDF (reference sequence). The CDR3 loop spans 18 amino acids. With 4 bases removed from V and 5 bases from J, the gap between germline ends came to 27 bases.